This T cell receptor beta chain was identified in a study of T cells in Graves' hyperthyroidism and ophthalmopathy. Overall study context: Peripheral blood was acquired at first diagnosis, ahead of any therapy whatsoever. Overall study results and limits: With a median lead of roughly 6.8 months before onset, the model predicted ophthalmopathy. A model of 13 V-J pairs discriminated ophthalmopathy from stable hyperthyroidism.

What was amplified from RNA transcripts were TCR beta CDR3 regions. First-round RT-PCR with HTBI primers amplified the TCR CDR3 region. TCRdb reprocessed the multiplex PCR reads via MiXCR and lists one record per CDR3 protein. The repertoire consists of some 620,000 distinct CDR3 sequences, with about 17% occurring once and the leading ten covering 3.5% to 4%. Germline assignment: CDR1 MNHNS and CDR2 SASEGT. There are 13 residues in the CDR3. Patients aged 18 to 65 had newly diagnosed hyperthyroidism of under 2 months' duration. This clonotype was seen a few times. The antigen is unknown. Mismatch with germline at one junction end may stem from a read error.

The clonotype was recovered from a woman in her 30s with Graves' hyperthyroidism. Sequencing used blood. The V and J genes are TRBV6-1 and TRBJ1-2, with TRBD1 matching 7 bases. CDR3 loop: CASTPTGTYGYTF. The CDR3 coding sequence is TGCGCCAGTACCCCGACAGGGACCTATGGCTACACCTTC.